This T cell receptor (beta chain) was profiled in a study of blood T cell repertoires in COVID-19. Study summary: PBMCs, B-cell-depleted T cells, or T cells provided the cDNA or gDNA that made up the material.

CDR3 length equals 13 residues. Unmatched junction bases numbered 2, after V lost 5 bases and J lost 2 bases. The germline CDR1 and CDR2 sequences are WSHSY and SAAADI. Only one count was recorded for this clone. Original processing methods: By means of reference gene primer amplification, nucleated cell counts were estimated. Assay used: immunoSEQ multiplex PCR; TCRdb lists only in-frame clones, some missing. The V and J calls and clone size were taken over from that table, and D and trimming were inferred from the DNA. Of over 200,000 clones listed, about four fifths are singletons. The age range of participants was about 18 to 100 years, with residence in about two dozen US areas.

V gene TRBV10-2 combines with J gene TRBJ2-7; 8 nucleotides line up with TRBD1. Sequencing was performed on PBMCs or T cells enriched from blood (not recorded which). This clonotype originated in a man in his sixties who had recovered from COVID-19. The CDR3 region has the DNA TGCGCCAGCAGTTCACAGGGGGCCTACGAGCAGTACTTC. Its translation: CASSSQGAYEQYF.